Listed below are T cell receptor beta chains from one sample, sequenced in a study of shared clonotypes between healthy human individuals. This table comes from immunoSEQ multiplex PCR, and its TCRdb copy is limited to in-frame clones, with some not included. The table lists 2 million to 2.5 million clones, approximately 96% of them singletons. The source material was naive CD4+ T cells sorted from blood. The receptors here all came from a man younger than 30 in good health. Both conserved end residues are trimmed from each CDR3. The order of the fields is V gene, D gene, CDR3 protein. The D gene is left open where the match is weak.

TRBV30	-	AWSVVRERGYT
TRBV6-6	TRBD1	ASSYGGQGGHYT
TRBV5-1	-	ASSLSGGVVNTEAF
TRBV5-1	TRBD2	ASSWGRLTSGLTDTQY
TRBV18	TRBD2	ASSREVGSEQY
TRBV18	TRBD2	ASSPPSETSGVVSQY
TRBV6-1	-	ASSETRRHYGYT
TRBV5-1	-	ASSQGLPNTGELF
TRBV5-1	-	ASSMGSAAGANVLT
TRBV10-1	-	ASSDGVLNTEAF
TRBV13	-	ASSLSGGGQETQY
TRBV10-1	TRBD2	ASSPGTSGGYEQY
TRBV27	TRBD1	ASSRGGGQGNEKLF
TRBV6-1	TRBD2	ASRLAGGNEQY
TRBV30	TRBD2	AWQAGLETQY
TRBV19	-	ASSIERTNTEAF
TRBV28	TRBD1	ASSLLVATGDGYT
TRBV5-4	-	ASSPTHGERETQY
TRBV5-4	-	ASSLGRAPTDTQY
TRBV11-2	-	ASSLEAGGNTGELF
TRBV5-4	-	ASSSPQGGNTGELF
TRBV7-9	-	ASSLAGIGYGYT
TRBV2	TRBD1	ASTRDRGRFNSPLH
TRBV11-2	-	ASSLDLTVNYGYT
TRBV2	-	ASTLGGGGQETQY
TRBV30	-	AWSVGRGAFSGANVLT
TRBV7-2	-	ASSLESQAYEQY
TRBV20-1	-	SARTNEQF
TRBV4-1	-	ASSQSEMGGYT
TRBV7-8	TRBD2	ASSSGLAGPNTGELF
TRBV5-6	-	ASSIADREGETQY
TRBV5-1	TRBD1	ASSFTGQAATNEKLF
TRBV6-1	-	ASSEALEGRAGYT
TRBV6-1	-	ASSEANPGELF
TRBV10-2	-	ASTGTGFTDTQY
TRBV2	TRBD1	ASSELRGPGANVLT
TRBV7-3	-	ASSPFGGGNEQF
TRBV4-1	TRBD1	ASSRQGTYNEQF
TRBV28	TRBD1	ASSLGRTGKAEAF
TRBV14	-	ASSQAGTTLYGYT
TRBV7-8	TRBD2	ASILAALAGGHNEQF
TRBV14	TRBD1	ATSLGTAYEQY